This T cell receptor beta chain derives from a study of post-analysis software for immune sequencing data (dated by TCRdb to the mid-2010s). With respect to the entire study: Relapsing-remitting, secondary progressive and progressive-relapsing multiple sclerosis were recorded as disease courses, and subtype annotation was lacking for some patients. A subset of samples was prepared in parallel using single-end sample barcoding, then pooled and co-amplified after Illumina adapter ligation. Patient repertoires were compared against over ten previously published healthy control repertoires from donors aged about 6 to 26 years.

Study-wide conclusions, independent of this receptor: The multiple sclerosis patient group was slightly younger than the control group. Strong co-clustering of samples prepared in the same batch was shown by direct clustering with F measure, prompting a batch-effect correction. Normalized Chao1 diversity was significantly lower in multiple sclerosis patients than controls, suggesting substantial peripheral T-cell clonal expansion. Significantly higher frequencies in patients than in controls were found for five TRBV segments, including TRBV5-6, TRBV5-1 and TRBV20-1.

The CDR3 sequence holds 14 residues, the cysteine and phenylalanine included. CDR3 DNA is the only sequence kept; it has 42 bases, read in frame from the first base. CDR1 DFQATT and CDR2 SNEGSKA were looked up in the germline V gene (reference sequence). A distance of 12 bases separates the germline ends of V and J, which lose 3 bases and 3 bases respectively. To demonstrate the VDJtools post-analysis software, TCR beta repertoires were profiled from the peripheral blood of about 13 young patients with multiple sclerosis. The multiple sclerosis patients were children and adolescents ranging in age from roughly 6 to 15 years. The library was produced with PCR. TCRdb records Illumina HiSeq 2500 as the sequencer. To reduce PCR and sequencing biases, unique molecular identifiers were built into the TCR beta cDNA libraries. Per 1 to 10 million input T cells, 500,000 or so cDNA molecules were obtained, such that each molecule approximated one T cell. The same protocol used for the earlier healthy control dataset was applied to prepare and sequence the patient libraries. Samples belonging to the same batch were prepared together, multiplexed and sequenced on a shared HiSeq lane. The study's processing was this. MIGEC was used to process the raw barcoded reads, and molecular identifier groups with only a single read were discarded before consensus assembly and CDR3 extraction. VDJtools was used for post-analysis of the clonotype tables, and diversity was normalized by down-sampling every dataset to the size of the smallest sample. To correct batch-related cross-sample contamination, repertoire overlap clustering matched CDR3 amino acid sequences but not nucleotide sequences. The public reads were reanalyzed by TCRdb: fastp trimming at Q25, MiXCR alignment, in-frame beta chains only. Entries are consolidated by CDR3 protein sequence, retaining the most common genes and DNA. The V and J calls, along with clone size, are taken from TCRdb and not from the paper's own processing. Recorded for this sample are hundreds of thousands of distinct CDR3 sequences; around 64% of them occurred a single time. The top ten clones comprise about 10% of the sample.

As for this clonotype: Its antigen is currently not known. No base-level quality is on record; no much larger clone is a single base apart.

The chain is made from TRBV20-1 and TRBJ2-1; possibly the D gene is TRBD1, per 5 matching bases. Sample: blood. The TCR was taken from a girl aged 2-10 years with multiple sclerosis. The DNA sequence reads TGCAGTGCTAGGCCTTCGACAGTCTACAATGAGCAGTTCTTC. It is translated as CSARPSTVYNEQFF.